Presented here are 23 T cell receptor beta chains from one specimen sequenced in a study of cytomegalovirus exposure and HLA in healthy donors. The PCR contained 60 Vbeta and 13 Jbeta primers. Sequencing was performed with immunoSEQ multiplex PCR; in TCRdb, only in-frame clones are kept and a portion is missing. The sample has fewer than 150,000 clones, 70% to 80% seen once. Material: PBMCs. These receptors all stem from a man aged 30 to 39 in good health and CMV-seronegative.

The DNA of the CDR3 is TGTGCCAGCAGCTTAGGGCTAGCGGGAATAGTCCAAGAGACCCAGTACTTC. This encodes CASSLGLAGIVQETQYF. The chain couples TRBV7-2 to TRBJ2-5, with 9 positions matching TRBD2. Germline-derived CDR1 and CDR2 are SGHTA and FQGNSA. The CDR3 length is 17 residues. V was clipped by 1 base and J by 1 base; unmatched bases: 7.

The chain couples TRBV7-8 to TRBJ2-7; 8 nucleotides align to TRBD2. V shed 5 bases, J shed 0 bases, and the junction held 18 bases outside the gene matches. The CDR3 runs 19 residues. Germline loops: CDR1 SGHVS, CDR2 FQNEAQ. The CDR3, as DNA: TGTGCCAGCAGCCTCCGGGGTAGTAGCGGGACCTCGAGCTCCTACGAGCAGTACTTC. Translating it yields CASSLRGSSGTSSSYEQYF. Combining the CDR3 with reference TRBV7-8 and TRBJ2-7 gives the whole variable domain GAGVSQSPRYKVAKRGQDVALRCDPISGHVSLFWYQQALGQGPEFLTYFQNEAQLDKSGLPSDRFFAERPEGSVSTLKIQRTQQEDSAVYLCASSLRGSSGTSSSYEQYFGPGTRLTVT.

This chain joins TRBV5-4 and TRBJ2-1; tentatively, D is TRBD1 (5 bases). Germline loops: CDR1 SGHNT, CDR2 YYREEE (reference sequence). V was trimmed by 0 bases and J by 6 bases, leaving 10 bases between them. The CDR3 consists of 14 residues. The CDR3 sequence is CASSLVGEANEQFF. The CDR3 DNA follows: TGTGCCAGCAGCTTGGTAGGGGAAGCCAATGAGCAGTTCTTC.

This clone was counted between two and nine times. V usage is TRBV4-1 and J usage is TRBJ1-5, with 7 bases identical to TRBD1. This CDR3 region has 17 residues. Germline-derived CDR1 and CDR2 are MGHRA and YSYEKL. The V segment lost 1 base and the J segment 4 bases; nucleotides outside the gene matches: 10. The DNA for the CDR3 is TGCGCCAGCAGCCAAGGAAACGGGACAGAATTTAATCAGCCCCAGCATTTT. It translates to CASSQGNGTEFNQPQHF.

This clone appeared a single time. The rearrangement uses TRBV29-1 and TRBJ2-7; TRBD2 aligns across 9 bases. This CDR3 spans 15 amino acids. Germline CDR1 reads SQVTM; CDR2 reads ANQGSEA. J gave up 5 bases and V 3 bases, and 11 bases lay outside the gene matches. The CDR3 DNA sequence: TGCAGCGTTGAGGGAACTAGCGGGCCAGGCAACGAGCAGTACTTC. This gives the protein CSVEGTSGPGNEQYF.

V is TRBV13 and J is TRBJ1-3; 8 positions match TRBD1. The CDR3 is 17 residues long. V was pared by 4 bases and J by 0 bases, with 8 bases of the junction left unmatched. CDR1 PRHDT and CDR2 FYEKMQ come from the germline V gene (reference sequence). This chain's CDR3 is CASSWRGQGGSGNTIYF. CDR3 nucleotides: TGTGCCAGCAGCTGGCGAGGACAGGGTGGCTCTGGAAACACCATATATTTT.

This chain connects TRBV30 to TRBJ2-7, with 12 bases lining up with TRBD2. The V segment lost 3 bases and the J segment 3 bases; nucleotides outside the gene matches: 9. Germline V lookup: CDR1 GTSNPN, CDR2 SVGIG (reference sequence). The CDR3 sequence is 16 residues long. The CDR3 nucleotides are TGTGCCTGGAGGGGACTAGCGGGCCCCGTTCACTACGAGCAGTACTTC. Amino acids: CAWRGLAGPVHYEQYF.

The gene calls are TRBV7-2 and TRBJ2-5, with 7 bases aligning to TRBD2. The germline V gene has CDR1 SGHTA and CDR2 FQGNSA. Trimming removed 2 bases from V and 5 bases from J; junction bases left unmatched: 14. The CDR3 is 17 residues long. CDR3: CASSLWVSGTRRETQYF. The CDR3 DNA is TGTGCCAGCAGCTTATGGGTGAGCGGGACCCGCCGGGAGACCCAGTACTTC.

The rearrangement uses TRBV5-3 and TRBJ2-1, with 9 bases fitting TRBD2. TRBV5-3 is reported as an ORF; its role is uncertain. The CDR3 sequence is 19 residues long. The V and J ends lost 2 bases and 4 bases, in that order; junction bases with no gene match: 16. CDR3 amino acids: CARSLTNPGLAQSYNEQFF. Written as DNA, the CDR3 is TGTGCCAGAAGCTTAACAAACCCGGGACTAGCTCAATCATACAATGAGCAGTTCTTC.

V usage is TRBV7-3 and J usage is TRBJ2-3; the match to TRBD2 covers 7 bases. This CDR3 is 16 amino acids long. CDR1 and CDR2 from the germline V gene are SGHTA and FQGTGA. The V and J ends lost 1 base and 0 bases, in that order; junction bases with no gene match: 4. The chain's CDR3 is CASSLIPGGSTDTQYF. The CDR3 region has the DNA TGTGCCAGCAGCTTAATCCCCGGGGGGAGCACAGATACGCAGTATTTT.

The chain carries TRBV14 and TRBJ2-3; a weak D match, TRBD1 (6 bases). The germline V gene has CDR1 SGHDN and CDR2 FVKESK. The ends were cut back, 0 bases at V and 1 base at J, with 8 bases in the middle. CDR3 length: 15 amino acids. DNA for the CDR3: TGTGCCAGCAGCCAAGAGTGGGGGCGCACAGATACGCAGTATTTT. Residues: CASSQEWGRTDTQYF.

Notes on this clone: One end of the junction does not line up with germline, which may come from a read error. Other DNA sequences from this sample encode an identical CDR3 as well. The chain employs TRBV10-3 and TRBJ2-7, with 8 nucleotides matching TRBD1. Germline lookup yields CDR1 ENHRY and CDR2 SYGVKD. CDR3 length: 12 residues. For the CDR3, the DNA is TGTGCCACCTCGACAGGGGCCTACGAGCAGTATTTC. Amino acids: CATSTGAYEQYF.

The chain has TRBV5-4 and TRBJ2-5; 11 bases line up with TRBD1. Germline CDR1 and CDR2: SGHNT and YYREEE (reference sequence). The CDR3 extends over 14 amino acids. J gave up 5 bases and V 4 bases, and 4 bases lay outside the gene matches. The CDR3 coding sequence is TGTGCCAGCAGCCGGACAGGGGGCTATGAGACCCAGTACTTC. Translating gives CASSRTGGYETQYF.

V and J are TRBV29-1 and TRBJ2-1; 14 bases map to TRBD2. Germline V gene sequence: CDR1 SQVTM, CDR2 ANQGSEA. This CDR3 is built from 16 residues. Unmatched junction bases numbered 8, after V lost 4 bases and J lost 6 bases. As DNA, the CDR3 is TGCAGCGTTGGTATGGGACTAGCGGGAGTCGGCAATGAGCAGTTCTTC. Its protein is CSVGMGLAGVGNEQFF.

The chain uses TRBV28 and TRBJ1-1, with D uncertain. This CDR3 has 14 residues. Trimming took off 4 bases at V and 5 bases at J, with 14 bases between the two ends. Per germline, CDR1 MDHEN and CDR2 SYDVKM. The CDR3 region has the DNA TGTGCCAGCAGTTCTCCTCGGGTTAAAACTGAAGCTTTCTTT. This encodes CASSSPRVKTEAFF.

The chain carries TRBV7-9 and TRBJ2-5; maybe TRBD2 (6 bases). The DNA end is more similar to TRBJ2-7, so the J call may be wrong. The CDR3 has 15 amino acids. CDR1 is SEHNR and CDR2 is FQNEAQ in the germline V gene (reference sequence). In DNA, the CDR3 is TGTGCCAGCAGCTTAGTAGCTAGCGCTTTTTACGAGCAGTACTTC. This codes for CASSLVASAFYEQYF.

This clone was detected only once. V and J are TRBV28 and TRBJ1-3; D remains unclear. Germline CDR1 is MDHEN and CDR2 is SYDVKM. CDR3 length: 13 amino acids. V lost 3 bases to trimming and J lost 2 bases, with 5 bases between them. For the CDR3, the DNA is TGTGCCAGCAGTTTCCGTACTGGAAACACCATATATTTT. It codes for CASSFRTGNTIYF.

This chain uses TRBV5-3 with TRBJ2-7; possible D gene TRBD1, 5 bases. TRBV5-3 is sorted into the ORF group, with uncertain function. The CDR3 is made up of 15 amino acids. The V gene lost 1 base and the J gene lost 2 bases, with 13 bases spanning the gap. The CDR3 here is CARSLITGWPYEQYF. CDR3 DNA: TGTGCCAGAAGCTTGATCACAGGTTGGCCCTACGAGCAGTACTTC.

The chain has TRBV4-2 and TRBJ1-1, with 7 bases fitting TRBD1. The CDR3 runs 14 residues. Germline V gives CDR1 LGHNA, CDR2 YNFKEQ. Trimming cost V 1 base and J 2 bases; bases outside gene matches: 1. As DNA, the CDR3 is TGTGCCAGCAGCCAAGGGGACAGCAACACTGAAGCTTTCTTT. Its protein product is CASSQGDSNTEAFF.

The rearrangement links TRBV6-1 to TRBJ1-1; perhaps TRBD1 as D (6 bases). The CDR3 is 16 amino acids. The germline V and J ends were trimmed by 4 bases and 1 base, with 16 bases remaining between them. The germline V gene has CDR1 MNHNS and CDR2 SASEGT. CDR3 amino acids: CASSVSVTGANTEAFF. CDR3 in DNA: TGTGCCAGCAGTGTGTCGGTGACAGGAGCGAACACTGAAGCTTTCTTT.

This clone was counted between two and nine times. The chain is built from TRBV5-6 and TRBJ2-1; 8 bases are a match to TRBD1. Losses at the gene ends were 2 bases for V and 3 bases for J; bases not matched to a gene: 4. This CDR3 region has 15 residues. Germline V gene lookup returns CDR1 SGHDT and CDR2 YYEEEE. The CDR3 reads CASSFWTGRYNEQFF. The CDR3 DNA follows: TGTGCCAGCAGCTTTTGGACAGGGCGCTACAATGAGCAGTTCTTC.

The chain recombines TRBV7-3 with TRBJ2-2, with D perhaps TRBD2 (6 bases). Germline CDR1 SGHTA, CDR2 FQGTGA. This CDR3 has 16 residues. V lost 4 bases to trimming and J lost 2 bases, with 14 bases between them. The CDR3 region is CASSSAGTPNTGELFF. The CDR3 region has the DNA TGTGCCAGCAGCTCCGCCGGGACTCCCAACACCGGGGAGCTGTTTTTT.

The chain joins TRBV18 to TRBJ2-7, with 7 bases fitting TRBD2. V gave up 3 bases and J gave up 4 bases; unmatched junction bases: 12. The CDR3 runs 16 residues. CDR1 and CDR2 from the germline V gene are KGHSH and LQKENI. CDR3 nucleotide sequence: TGTGCCAGCTCACCCCTGAGTGAGGGACTATTTTACGAGCAGTACTTC. It codes for CASSPLSEGLFYEQYF.